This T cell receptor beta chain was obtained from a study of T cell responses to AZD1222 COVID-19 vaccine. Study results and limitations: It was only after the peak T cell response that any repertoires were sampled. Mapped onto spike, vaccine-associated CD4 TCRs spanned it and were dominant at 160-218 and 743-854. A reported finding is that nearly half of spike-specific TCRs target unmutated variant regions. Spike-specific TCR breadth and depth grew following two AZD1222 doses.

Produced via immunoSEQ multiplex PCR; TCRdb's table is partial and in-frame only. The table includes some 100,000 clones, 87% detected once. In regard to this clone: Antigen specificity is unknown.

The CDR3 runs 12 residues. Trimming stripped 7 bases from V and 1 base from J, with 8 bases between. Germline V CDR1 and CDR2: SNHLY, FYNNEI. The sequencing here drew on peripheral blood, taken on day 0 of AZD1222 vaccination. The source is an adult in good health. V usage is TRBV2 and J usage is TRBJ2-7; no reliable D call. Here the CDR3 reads CASTGDSYEQYF. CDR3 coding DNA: TGTGCCAGCACTGGAGATTCCTACGAGCAGTACTTC.